This T cell receptor beta chain originates from a study of blood T cell repertoires in COVID-19. Study context: Samples representing acute and convalescent COVID-19 were sourced from the United States, Italy and Spain. From T cells, B-cell-depleted T cells, or PBMCs came the material, which was cDNA or gDNA.

In the authors' workflow: Using reference gene primer amplification, nucleated cell counts were estimated. Using immunoSEQ multiplex PCR, the repertoire was profiled, and TCRdb retains in-frame clones only, with some absent. V and J calls plus clone size are reproduced from that table; the DNA served to infer D and trimming. The sample consists of 200,000 to 250,000 clones, roughly 84% of them appearing once. This CDR3 has 17 amino acids. In germline, CDR1 is SGDLS, CDR2 YYNGEE. Trimming removed 0 bases from V and 2 bases from J; junction bases left unmatched: 7. J is TRBJ2-3 and V is TRBV9; 9 bases match TRBD2. This receptor was taken from an elderly woman with active or convalescent COVID-19. The source material was peripheral blood. CDR3 amino acids: CASSVVDSGRVTDTQYF. The CDR3 DNA reads as TGTGCCAGCAGCGTAGTGGATAGCGGGAGAGTCACAGATACGCAGTATTTT.